These 27 T cell receptor beta chains were all obtained from the same sample, sequenced in a study of somatic mutations in cytotoxic T cells in rheumatoid arthritis. Profiled with immunoSEQ multiplex PCR; TCRdb holds only in-frame clones, not every one. The repertoire holds approximately 21,000 clones, with about four fifths as singletons. Sequencing was done on a sample of CD8+ T cells sorted from blood. The receptor source for this set is an adult with rheumatoid arthritis.

The chain carries TRBV4-1 and TRBJ1-1, with TRBD1 identical over 10 bases. This CDR3 is 18 amino acids long. CDR1 is MGHRA and CDR2 is YSYEKL in the germline V gene. The ends lost 4 bases at V and 6 bases at J; junction bases unmatched: 17. Here the CDR3 reads CASSLLGTGVHHYSEAFF. Written as DNA, the CDR3 is TGCGCCAGCAGCCTTCTCGGGACAGGGGTCCATCATTACTCTGAAGCTTTCTTT.

The chain combines TRBV5-8 with TRBJ2-7; 9 nucleotides align to TRBD1. In germline, CDR1 is SGHTS, CDR2 YDEGEE. The CDR3 spans 15 residues. V gave up 6 bases and J gave up 3 bases; unmatched junction bases: 10. CDR3 loop: CASTGLRDRVYEQYF. DNA of the CDR3: TGTGCCAGCACAGGACTCCGGGACAGGGTCTACGAGCAGTACTTC.

This chain links TRBV29-1 with TRBJ1-1; D possibly corresponds to TRBD1 (5 bases). Per the germline V gene, CDR1 is SQVTM and CDR2 is ANQGSEA. V dropped 4 bases and J dropped 10 bases, with 13 bases sitting between them. CDR3 length: 11 amino acids. The CDR3: CSVALSTGAFF. As DNA, the CDR3 is TGCAGCGTTGCCCTGAGTACAGGAGCTTTCTTT.

This clone appeared a single time. The V gene is TRBV9, the J gene TRBJ2-1; 10 bases map to TRBD2. Germline V gene sequence: CDR1 SGDLS, CDR2 YYNGEE. CDR3 size: 15 residues. With V trimmed by 3 bases and J by 4 bases, 4 bases remained unmatched. The CDR3 sequence: CASSDSGGPYNEQFF. In nucleotides, the CDR3 is TGTGCCAGCAGCGATAGCGGGGGGCCATACAATGAGCAGTTCTTC.

In this sample, this clone turned up a few times. The DNA for the CDR3 is TGCAGCGTTGATGGTGAGGGGGACTACGAGCAGTACTTC. It yields the protein CSVDGEGDYEQYF. The chain has TRBV29-1 and TRBJ2-7, with a tentative D call TRBD1 (6 bases). Germline V gene lookup returns CDR1 SQVTM and CDR2 ANQGSEA. The CDR3 spans 13 residues. The V end lost 3 bases, the J end lost 3 bases, and 12 bases lay between the germline ends.

The CDR3 DNA reads as TGTGCCAGCAGTTTACAGTATTACAATGAGCAGTTCTTC. Amino acid sequence: CASSLQYYNEQFF. The rearrangement links TRBV27 to TRBJ2-1; D is undetermined. The CDR3 sequence is 13 residues long. The V end lost 2 bases, the J end lost 4 bases, and 6 bases lay between the germline ends. Germline CDR1 is MNHEY and CDR2 is SMNVEV (reference sequence).

Turning to this clone: The same CDR3 is also encoded by other DNA sequences in this sample. This chain joins TRBV27 and TRBJ2-3; D gene ambiguous. Germline V gene lookup returns CDR1 MNHEY and CDR2 SMNVEV (reference sequence). Trimming took 3 bases from V and 1 from J, leaving 14 bases between them. The CDR3 is 16 amino acids. CDR3 sequence: CASSFVGFGGTDTQYF. In DNA form, the CDR3 reads TGTGCCAGCAGTTTTGTTGGGTTTGGTGGCACAGATACGCAGTATTTT.

The chain carries TRBV5-4 and TRBJ2-5; a possible D gene is TRBD2 (5 bases). Germline V gives CDR1 SGHNT, CDR2 YYREEE (reference sequence). Between the trimmed V and J ends, which lost 0 bases and 1 base, there was a span of 13 bases. The CDR3 is made up of 16 amino acids. This CDR3 is CASSLVGGWTQETQYF. In DNA form, the CDR3 reads TGTGCCAGCAGCTTGGTTGGAGGTTGGACCCAAGAGACCCAGTACTTC.

The chain is built from TRBV5-1 and TRBJ1-5; D perhaps matches TRBD1 (5 bases). The V and J ends lost 4 bases and 0 bases respectively, with 14 bases between them. The V gene's germline CDR1 is SGHRS and CDR2 YFSETQ. The CDR3 extends over 16 amino acids. The CDR3 bases are TGCGCCAGCAGCGAGGACTACGGGGGTAGCAATCAGCCCCAGCATTTT. Amino acids: CASSEDYGGSNQPQHF. The full variable domain, with the rest looked up from reference TRBV5-1 and TRBJ1-5, is KAGVTQTPRYLIKTRGQQVTLSCSPISGHRSVSWYQQTPGQGLQFLFEYFSETQRNKGNFPGRFSGRQFSNSRSEMNVSTLELGDSALYLCASSEDYGGSNQPQHFGDGTRLSIL.

This clone was detected a few times. The V call is TRBV11-2, the J call TRBJ2-7; either TRBD1 or TRBD2 may supply D (7 bases each). This CDR3 contains 12 residues. Trimming left V 5 bases short and J 5 bases short, with 10 bases between. Germline values: CDR1 SGHAT, CDR2 FQNNGV. CDR3 residues: CASSQGGDEQYF. CDR3 bases: TGTGCCAGCAGCCAGGGGGGGGACGAGCAGTACTTC.

CDR3 in amino acids: CASSLTSGGRNEQYF. CDR3 coding DNA: TGTGCCAGCAGCTTGACTAGCGGGGGCAGAAACGAGCAGTACTTC. V usage is TRBV27 and J usage is TRBJ2-7, with 12 positions matching TRBD2. V trimming: 6 bases; J trimming: 5 bases; junction bases outside the gene matches: 8. The germline V gene has CDR1 MNHEY and CDR2 SMNVEV (reference sequence). CDR3 size: 15 residues.

The chain links TRBV27 to TRBJ1-1; possibly TRBD1 for D (5 bases). The germline CDR1 and CDR2 sequences are MNHEY and SMNVEV (reference sequence). V lost 5 bases, J lost 8 bases, and 15 bases lay in between. The CDR3 loop spans 13 amino acids. The CDR3 DNA sequence: TGTGCCAGCAGTCTCAGCCTGAACAGGGAAGCTTTCTTT. It yields the protein CASSLSLNREAFF.

The chain recombines TRBV7-9 with TRBJ1-4; D might be TRBD1 (5 bases). Germline V gene data show CDR1 as SEHNR and CDR2 as FQNEAQ (reference sequence). The CDR3 is 13 residues long. V lost 6 bases to trimming and J lost 4 bases, with 9 bases between them. CDR3 sequence reads: CASSLTDNEKLFF. The DNA for the CDR3 is TGTGCCAGCAGTTTGACAGATAATGAAAAACTGTTTTTT.

The chain recombines TRBV19 with TRBJ1-2; 8 nucleotides agree with TRBD1. Germline V lookup: CDR1 LNHDA, CDR2 SQIVND (reference sequence). V was pared by 1 base and J by 1 base, with 2 bases of the junction left unmatched. The CDR3 length is 15 residues. The DNA of the CDR3 is TGTGCCAGTAGTATAGCTGACAGGGGTAACTATGGCTACACCTTC. Its protein is CASSIADRGNYGYTF. Looking up the rest from reference TRBV19 and TRBJ1-2 gives the full variable domain: DGGITQSPKYLFRKEGQNVTLSCEQNLNHDAMYWYRQDPGQGLRLIYYSQIVNDFQKGDIAEGYSVSREKKESFPLTVTSAQKNPTAFYLCASSIADRGNYGYTFGSGTRLTVV.

The chain has TRBV6-5 and TRBJ2-7; possible D gene TRBD1, 5 bases. The CDR3 contains 12 residues. Germline V gene data show CDR1 as MNHEY and CDR2 as SVGAGI. With 4 bases removed from V and 6 bases from J, the gap between germline ends came to 10 bases. The CDR3 reads CASSSTGTEQYF. CDR3 coding DNA: TGTGCCAGCAGTTCCACAGGAACCGAGCAGTACTTC.

The chain has TRBV7-8 and TRBJ2-1, with D tentatively TRBD2 (5 bases). The V gene lost 5 bases and the J gene lost 9 bases, with 23 bases spanning the gap. CDR1 SGHVS and CDR2 FQNEAQ come from the germline V gene. This CDR3 is built from 16 residues. DNA of the CDR3: TGTGCCAGCAGCCTCAGTCGGGGAAGTCGAACAACTGAGCAGTTCTTC. Residues: CASSLSRGSRTTEQFF.

This chain links TRBV27 with TRBJ2-7; 14 bases are a match to TRBD2. The germline CDR1 and CDR2 sequences are MNHEY and SMNVEV (reference sequence). Germline trimming cut 1 base from V and 6 bases from J; bases unmatched to any gene: 8. The CDR3 sequence is 17 residues long. CDR3 nucleotide sequence: TGTGCCAGCAGTTTATTCCCAGGGACTAGCGGGAGTAGCGAGCAGTACTTC. Translating it yields CASSLFPGTSGSSEQYF.

The chain combines TRBV4-2 with TRBJ1-2, with a possible D match to TRBD1 (5 bases). Between the trimmed V and J ends, which lost 2 bases and 3 bases, there was a span of 10 bases. The CDR3 spans 14 residues. Germline loops: CDR1 LGHNA, CDR2 YNFKEQ. The DNA for the CDR3 is TGTGCCAGCAGCCAATCAGGGCCCGACTATGGCTACACCTTC. This encodes CASSQSGPDYGYTF.

V usage is TRBV10-3 and J usage is TRBJ1-5; TRBD1 might be the D (5 bases). The CDR3 totals 14 residues. Germline values: CDR1 ENHRY, CDR2 SYGVKD. V was trimmed by 10 bases and J by 2 bases, leaving 15 bases between them. CDR3 DNA sequence: TGTGCCACCGGGGGGTCCTCTGGCAATCAGCCCCAGCATTTT. Its protein product is CATGGSSGNQPQHF.

The CDR3 DNA is TGCAGCGTTTGTCCCGACAATGAGCAGTTCTTC. Its protein product is CSVCPDNEQFF. This chain links TRBV29-1 with TRBJ2-1; D gene uncertain. The CDR3 is 11 residues long. Germline V gene sequence: CDR1 SQVTM, CDR2 ANQGSEA. V lost 5 bases and J 5 bases, leaving 7 bases between the germline ends.

The V call is TRBV6-1, the J call TRBJ1-6, with D possibly TRBD1 on 5 matching bases. The CDR3 length is 17 residues. V lost 2 bases and J lost 7, with 18 bases in between. In germline, CDR1 is MNHNS, CDR2 SASEGT. CDR3 nucleotide sequence: TGTGCCAGCAGTGAATGGGGCGGGCAGGGTGAAAATTCACCCCTCCACTTT. Protein sequence: CASSEWGGQGENSPLHF.

V usage is TRBV19 and J usage is TRBJ2-3, with D unresolved. With 2 bases removed from V and 3 bases from J, the gap between germline ends came to 12 bases. The germline gives CDR1 LNHDA, CDR2 SQIVND (reference sequence). The CDR3 covers 15 residues. In nucleotides, the CDR3 is TGTGCCAGTAGTATACGCAGGCTAACGACAGATACGCAGTATTTT. Protein sequence: CASSIRRLTTDTQYF.

This clone was counted only a few times. The V call is TRBV10-2, the J call TRBJ2-7, with a tentative D call TRBD2 (7 bases). There are 14 residues in the CDR3. The V end lost 8 bases, the J end lost 5 bases, and 19 bases lay between the germline ends. Germline loops: CDR1 WSHSY, CDR2 SAAADI. CDR3 loop: CASSAGATLNEQYF. In DNA, the CDR3 is TGCGCCAGCTCTGCGGGGGCGACCCTTAACGAGCAGTACTTC.

The chain is built from TRBV4-2 and TRBJ2-5; D might be TRBD2 (5 bases). V was clipped by 0 bases and J by 7 bases, with 18 bases between them. Per the germline V gene, CDR1 is LGHNA and CDR2 is YNFKEQ. The CDR3 has 16 amino acids. The CDR3 here is CASSQDYPGVGVTQYF. The DNA of the CDR3 is TGTGCCAGCAGCCAAGATTACCCCGGGGTGGGTGTGACCCAGTACTTC.

The chain uses TRBV11-2 and TRBJ2-7, with D perhaps matching TRBD1 or TRBD2 (5 bases each). Per the germline V gene, CDR1 is SGHAT and CDR2 is FQNNGV. The CDR3 has 12 residues. With 5 bases removed from V and 3 bases from J, the gap between germline ends came to 8 bases. This CDR3 is CASSLGVYEQYF. As DNA, the CDR3 is TGTGCCAGCAGCCTGGGGGTCTACGAGCAGTACTTC.

The chain couples TRBV12-2 to TRBJ1-3. TRBV12-2 is reported as a pseudogene. This CDR3 region has 18 residues. CDR3 nucleotide sequence: TGTGCAAGTCGCTTATTGTGGGGTTCAGATTTCTCTGGAAACACCATATATTTT. Amino acids: CASRLLWGSDFSGNTIYF.

The gene calls are TRBV5-1 and TRBJ2-7; 9 nucleotides align to TRBD2. CDR3 length: 19 residues. Per germline, CDR1 SGHRS and CDR2 YFSETQ. The junction had 23 bases not matched to a gene; V was cut back by 6 bases and J by 4 bases. The CDR3 coding sequence is TGCGCCAGCAACCCAACCGCCGGGACTAGCAATCCCCTTGGGTACGAGCAGTACTTC. Residues: CASNPTAGTSNPLGYEQYF.